This T cell receptor (beta chain) was profiled in a study of blood T cell repertoires in COVID-19. Repertoires were generated with immunoSEQ multiplex PCR, while TCRdb's copy carries only in-frame clones and drops some. This sample has 210,000 or so clones; roughly nine tenths occur once, and the top ten carry around 1.2%. The sample holds one count of this clone. The germline V gene encodes CDR1 SEHNR and CDR2 FQNEAQ (reference sequence). The CDR3 length is 12 residues. V was cut by 3 bases and J by 5 bases, with 7 bases left in between. The receptor comes from a young man with acute or convalescent COVID-19. The sequenced sample was peripheral blood. The chain combines TRBV7-9 with TRBJ1-1; D not certain. The CDR3 DNA reads TGTGCCAGCAGCTTGAGTGAAACTGAAGCTTTCTTT. The encoded protein is CASSLSETEAFF.